This T cell receptor beta chain was recovered during a study of shared clonotypes between healthy human individuals. Overall study results and limits: It was expected that sequencing depth would affect clonotype sharing among donors.

About this clone itself: Its target is not known.

The repertoire was sequenced with immunoSEQ multiplex PCR; TCRdb's copy has only in-frame clones and lacks some. This table holds roughly 1,500,000 clones, 95% to 99% found once. The V end lost 6 bases, the J end lost 3 bases, and 9 bases lay between the germline ends. This CDR3 region has 12 residues. The germline V gene has CDR1 ENHRY and CDR2 SYGVKD. The specimen sequenced was naive CD4+ T cells sorted from blood. The subset here: CD45RA+ positively selected. The chain couples TRBV10-3 to TRBJ2-7, with D tentatively TRBD1 or TRBD2 (5 bases each). This clonotype was obtained from a young man in good health. CDR3 DNA sequence: TGTGCCATCAGGGGGGAGAACTACGAGCAGTACTTC. It yields the protein CAIRGENYEQYF.